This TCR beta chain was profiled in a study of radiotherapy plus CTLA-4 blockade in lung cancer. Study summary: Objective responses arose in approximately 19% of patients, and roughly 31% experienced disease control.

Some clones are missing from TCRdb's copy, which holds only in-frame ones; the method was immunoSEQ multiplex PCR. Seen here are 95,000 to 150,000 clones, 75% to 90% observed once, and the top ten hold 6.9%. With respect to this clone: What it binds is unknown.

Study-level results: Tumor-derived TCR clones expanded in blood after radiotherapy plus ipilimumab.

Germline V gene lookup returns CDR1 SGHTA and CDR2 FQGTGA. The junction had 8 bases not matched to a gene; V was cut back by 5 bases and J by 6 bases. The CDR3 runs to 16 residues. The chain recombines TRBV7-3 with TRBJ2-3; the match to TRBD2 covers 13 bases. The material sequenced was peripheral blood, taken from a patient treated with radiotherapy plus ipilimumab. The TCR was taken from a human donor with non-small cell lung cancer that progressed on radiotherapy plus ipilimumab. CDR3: CASSKGTSGTGDTQYF. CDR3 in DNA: TGTGCCAGCAGCAAAGGGACTAGCGGGACGGGTGATACGCAGTATTTT. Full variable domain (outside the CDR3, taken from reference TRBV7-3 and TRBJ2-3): GAGVSQTPSNKVTEKGKYVELRCDPISGHTALYWYRQSLGQGPEFLIYFQGTGAADDSGLPNDRFFAVRPEGSVSTLKIQRTERGDSAVYLCASSKGTSGTGDTQYFGPGTRLTVL.